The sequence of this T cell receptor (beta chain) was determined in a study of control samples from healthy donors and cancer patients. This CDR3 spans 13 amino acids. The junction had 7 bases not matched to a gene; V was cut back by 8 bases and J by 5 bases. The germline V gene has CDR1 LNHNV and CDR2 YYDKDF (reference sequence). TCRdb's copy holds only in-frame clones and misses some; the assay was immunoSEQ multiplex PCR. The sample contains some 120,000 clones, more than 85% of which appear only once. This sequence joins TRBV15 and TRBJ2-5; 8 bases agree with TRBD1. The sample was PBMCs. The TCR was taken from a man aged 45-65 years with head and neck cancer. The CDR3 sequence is CATGPGGRETQYF. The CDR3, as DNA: TGTGCCACCGGGCCAGGGGGCCGCGAGACCCAGTACTTC.